This T cell receptor (beta chain) emerged from a study of T and B cells in COVID-19 patients. On the study more broadly: Median age was 34 years in the recovered cohort and 67 years in the active-infection cohort.

Each TRB amplification used roughly 250-550 ng of genomic DNA from blood. The sample holds a few counts of this clonotype. What it recognizes is unknown. Compared with germline, one end of the junction differs, possibly owing to a read error. Whole-study results and caveats: Sorted SARS-CoV-2-responsive or tetramer+ T cells and CD4+, regulatory and CD8+ subsets were not yet sequenced.

This CDR3 comprises 15 residues. BIOMED2 TRB-A/B primer pools were used in multiplex TRB PCR. TCRdb independently ran MiXCR on the multiplex PCR reads; one entry per CDR3 protein. The table lists 8,500 to 10,000 distinct CDR3 sequences, over 25% of them singletons. The clonotype was recovered from a human donor who had recovered from COVID-19. The chain recombines TRBV5-3 with TRBJ2-5, with 7 bases identical to TRBD1. TRBV5-3 is recorded as an ORF, its role being uncertain. The specimen sequenced was blood. CDR3 coding DNA: TGCGCCAGCAGGTACCCAGGGGGTCCCTGGGAGACCCAGTACTTC. Residues: CASRYPGGPWETQYF.